This TCR beta chain was sequenced in a study of sequential checkpoint blockade in melanoma. At the level of the study: Randomization was 1:1 between first-line nivolumab→ipilimumab and ipilimumab→nivolumab. After both sequences, patients received maintenance nivolumab.

TCRdb keeps only in-frame clones here, not all; method: immunoSEQ multiplex PCR. This sample has some 20,000 clones; about three fifths occur once, and the top ten carry approximately 15%. As for treatment: randomized to nivolumab then ipilimumab (arm A) or the reverse (arm B). Patients had received no earlier DNA-damaging chemotherapy. PBMC sorting kept live CD3+CD8+ cells without CD19 or CD56. The TCR originated in a human donor with melanoma. This specimen consisted of CD8+ T cells sorted from blood (inferred from file names), obtained from a patient given nivolumab and ipilimumab in sequence.

The CDR3 DNA sequence: TGTGCCAGCAGCCTGCAGGGGGCGCGTTCCTCACCCCTCCACTTT. The encoded protein is CASSLQGARSSPLHF. The chain recombines TRBV5-5 with TRBJ1-6; 8 bases map to TRBD1. CDR1 is SGHKS and CDR2 is YYEKEE in the germline V gene (reference sequence). Unmatched junction bases numbered 10, after V lost 4 bases and J lost 10 bases. The CDR3 has 15 amino acids.